The present TCR beta chain was sequenced within a study of blood T cell repertoires in COVID-19. This CDR3 is 16 amino acids long. Germline V gene data show CDR1 as SGDLS and CDR2 as YYNGEE. With V trimmed by 7 bases and J by 3 bases, 12 bases remained unmatched. This clone turned up a few times. Data came from immunoSEQ multiplex PCR; TCRdb stores just in-frame clones and leaves some out. The table includes fewer than 350,000 clones, 81% detected once. The TCR was taken from a woman between 55 and 75 years old with active or convalescent COVID-19. This chain links TRBV9 with TRBJ2-2, with 7 bases matching TRBD2. The sample was peripheral blood. The CDR3 protein is CASDGERGTDTGELFF. The DNA for the CDR3 is TGTGCCAGCGACGGGGAGCGGGGAACTGACACCGGGGAGCTGTTTTTT.